This T cell receptor (beta chain) was captured in a study of patients and donors after allogeneic stem cell transplantation. From the RT-PCR reads, TCRdb called clonotypes with MiXCR, one entry per CDR3 protein. The sample holds some 150,000 distinct CDR3 sequences, approximately 37% seen once. CDR3 length: 12 residues. V gave up 5 bases and J gave up 3 bases, with 7 bases separating them. Source material: blood, either unsorted or a sorted T cell fraction (not recorded which). The chain recombines TRBV12-3 or TRBV12-4 with TRBJ1-1; D is uncertain. The receptor comes from a human donor who was either an allogeneic HSCT recipient or a stem cell or donor lymphocyte infusion donor (not recorded which). It is not recorded whose cells these are; they may come from a transplant donor. The CDR3: CASSLKDTEAFF. In DNA form, the CDR3 reads TGTGCCAGCAGTCTCAAAGACACTGAAGCTTTCTTT.